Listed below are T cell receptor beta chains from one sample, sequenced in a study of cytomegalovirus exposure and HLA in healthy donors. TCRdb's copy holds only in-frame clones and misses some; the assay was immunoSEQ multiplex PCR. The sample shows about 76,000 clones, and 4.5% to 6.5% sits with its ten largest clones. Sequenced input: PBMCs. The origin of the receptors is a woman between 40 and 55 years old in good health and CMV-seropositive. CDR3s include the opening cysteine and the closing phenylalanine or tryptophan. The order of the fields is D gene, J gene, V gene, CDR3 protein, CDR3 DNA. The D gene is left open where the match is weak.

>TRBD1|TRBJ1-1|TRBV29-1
CSVGRPGQDTEAFF
TGCAGCGTTGGAAGACCGGGACAGGACACTGAAGCTTTCTTT
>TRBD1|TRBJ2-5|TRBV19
CASSPGRQGTLWETQYF
TGTGCCAGTAGTCCAGGGAGACAGGGTACCCTTTGGGAGACCCAGTACTTC
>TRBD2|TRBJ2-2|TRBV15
CATSSPGTSNTGELFF
TGTGCCACCAGCAGTCCCGGGACTAGTAACACCGGGGAGCTGTTTTTT
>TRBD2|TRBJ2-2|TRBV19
CASSKRTGEGGELFF
TGTGCCAGTAGTAAGCGGACCGGGGAGGGCGGGGAGCTGTTTTTT
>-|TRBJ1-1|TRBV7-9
CASSVGWQDEAFF
TGTGCCAGCAGCGTAGGGTGGCAGGATGAAGCTTTCTTT
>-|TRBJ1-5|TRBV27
CASSLNSLNQPQHF
TGTGCCAGCAGTTTAAACAGCCTTAATCAGCCCCAGCATTTT
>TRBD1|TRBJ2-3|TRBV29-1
CSAPGQSIDTQYF
TGCAGCGCACCGGGACAGTCTATAGATACGCAGTATTTT
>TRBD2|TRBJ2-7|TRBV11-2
CASSLDYGRAEEQYF
TGTGCCAGCAGCTTAGATTACGGGAGGGCCGAGGAGCAGTACTTC
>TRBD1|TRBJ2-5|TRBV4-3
CASSQGPGQGRETQYF
TGCGCCAGCAGCCAAGGTCCGGGACAGGGAAGGGAGACCCAGTACTTC
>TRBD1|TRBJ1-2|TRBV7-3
CASSPDRGHYGYTF
TGTGCCAGCAGCCCGGACAGGGGGCACTATGGCTACACCTTC
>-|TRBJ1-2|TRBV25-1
CASSEKGPNYGYTF
TGTGCCAGCAGTGAGAAGGGGCCCAACTATGGCTACACCTTC
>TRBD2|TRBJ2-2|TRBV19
CARPSGGANTGELFF
TGTGCCAGGCCGAGCGGGGGGGCGAACACCGGGGAGCTGTTTTTT
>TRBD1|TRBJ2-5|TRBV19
CASRTGKETQYF
TGTGCCAGTCGGACAGGGAAAGAGACCCAGTACTTC
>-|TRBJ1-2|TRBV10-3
CAISESEGDYGYTF
TGTGCCATCAGTGAGTCCGAGGGGGACTATGGCTACACCTTC
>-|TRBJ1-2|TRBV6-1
CASSPNSYGYTF
TGTGCCAGCAGCCCTAATAGCTATGGCTACACCTTC
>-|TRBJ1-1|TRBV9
CASSVDRGDAEAFF
TGTGCCAGCAGCGTAGATCGGGGGGACGCTGAAGCTTTCTTT
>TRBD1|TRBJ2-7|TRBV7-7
CASSLGTGGEQYF
TGTGCTAGCAGCTTGGGGACAGGGGGCGAGCAGTACTTC
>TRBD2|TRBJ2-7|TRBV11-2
CASSLDQRGYYEQYF
TGTGCCAGCAGCTTAGACCAGCGGGGCTACTACGAGCAGTACTTC
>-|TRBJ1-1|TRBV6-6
CASSYAGSDTEAFF
TGTGCCAGCAGTTACGCCGGGAGCGACACTGAAGCTTTCTTT
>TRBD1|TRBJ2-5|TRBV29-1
CSVERLTGGTGETQYF
TGCAGCGTTGAGCGACTTACAGGGGGAACAGGAGAGACCCAGTACTTC
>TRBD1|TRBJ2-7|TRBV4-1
CASSLGTGVGEQYF
TGCGCCAGCAGCCTCGGGACAGGGGTGGGCGAGCAGTACTTC
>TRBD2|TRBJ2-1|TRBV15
CATSRNRAGGNEQFF
TGTGCCACCAGCAGAAACAGAGCGGGGGGCAATGAGCAGTTCTTC
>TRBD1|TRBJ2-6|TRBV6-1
CASSTGQGANVLTF
TGTGCCAGCAGTACGGGACAGGGAGCCAACGTCCTGACTTTC
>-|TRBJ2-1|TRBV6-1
CASSEPNPGLNEQFF
TGTGCCAGCAGTGAGCCGAACCCCGGACTTAATGAGCAGTTCTTC
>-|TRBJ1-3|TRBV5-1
CASSLFGHSSGNTIYF
TGCGCCAGCAGCTTATTCGGACATAGCTCTGGAAACACCATATATTTT
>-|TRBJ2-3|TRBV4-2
CASSQGNRQVADTQYF
TGTGCCAGCAGCCAAGGAAACCGGCAGGTCGCAGATACGCAGTATTTT
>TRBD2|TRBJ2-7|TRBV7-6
CASSLGPGERENYEQYF
TGTGCCAGCAGCTTGGGACCCGGGGAGCGGGAGAACTACGAGCAGTACTTC
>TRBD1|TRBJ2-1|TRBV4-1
CASSQTGEAPYNEQFF
TGCGCCAGCAGCCAAACAGGGGAAGCCCCCTACAATGAGCAGTTCTTC
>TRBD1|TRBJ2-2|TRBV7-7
CASSPRTGNTGELFF
TGTGCTAGCAGCCCCCGGACAGGGAACACCGGGGAGCTGTTTTTT
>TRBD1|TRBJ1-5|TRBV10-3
CAISDPGTGDQPQHF
TGTGCCATCAGTGACCCCGGGACAGGGGATCAGCCCCAGCATTTT
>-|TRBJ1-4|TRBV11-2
CASSLVASFGEKLFF
TGTGCCAGCAGCTTAGTAGCCAGCTTTGGCGAAAAACTGTTTTTT
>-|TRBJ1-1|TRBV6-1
CASSNTMNTEAFF
TGTGCCAGCAGTAACACTATGAACACTGAAGCTTTCTTT
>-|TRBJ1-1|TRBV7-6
CASSLMGDTEAFF
TGTGCCAGCAGCTTAATGGGCGACACTGAAGCTTTCTTT